This TCR beta chain originates from a study of blood T cells in healthy people across ages. Study results and limitations: Per million T cells, TCR beta diversity dropped roughly linearly as age increased.

Isolated per sample were at least 7 million PBMCs. The use of a sample-barcoded 5' primer and a J-beta primer mix characterized a second PCR of about 6 to 11 cycles. TCRdb ran MiXCR on the 5' RACE reads and lists one entry per CDR3 protein. The profile covers around 2 million distinct CDR3 sequences, with about 39% appearing a single time and under 30% taken by the ten largest. This clonotype has just a few counts. Its specificity is unknown. The germline CDR1 and CDR2 sequences are LGHNA and YNFKEQ. The V and J ends lost 0 bases and 3 bases respectively, with 16 bases between them. The CDR3 contains 17 residues.

The V call is TRBV4-2, the J call TRBJ2-3, with D maybe TRBD2 (5 bases). Sequenced material: blood. The receptor's source is a human donor in good health. CDR3 region: CASSQDAGPVKTDTQYF. The DNA of the CDR3 is TGTGCCAGCAGCCAAGATGCGGGCCCAGTTAAAACAGATACGCAGTATTTT.